This T cell receptor (beta chain) was identified in a study of shared clonotypes between healthy human individuals. On the study more broadly: Three CD4 naive, three CD4 memory, two CD8 naive and one CD8 memory plate were used per donor.

The germline V and J ends were trimmed by 0 bases and 7 bases, with 10 bases remaining between them. In germline, CDR1 is MNHEY, CDR2 SVGAGI. The CDR3 covers 14 residues. A 200 ng quantity of DNA, 30,000 to 35,000 T cell genomes, went into the sorted-subset replicate PCRs. Clones were sequenced by immunoSEQ multiplex PCR, and TCRdb holds only the in-frame ones, with some missing. Here the sample spans 800,000 to 1,200,000 clones, approximately 80% being singletons. A remark on this clone: What it recognizes is unknown.

Broader study findings: Estimated richness values were generally larger in naive subsets than in memory subsets.

Source material: memory CD4+ T cells from PBMCs. Subset here: CD45RA-negative fraction. This TCR was recovered from a man between 18 and 29 years old in good health. Some clones in this sample may be carry-over from other donors' samples. The rearrangement uses TRBV6-5 and TRBJ1-5; no clear D gene. CDR3 sequence: CASSYSQFTQPQHF. The CDR3 DNA follows: TGTGCCAGCAGTTACTCCCAATTTACACAGCCCCAGCATTTT.